This paragraph reports one T cell receptor beta chain. Its antigen remains unidentified. The sample comes from a study of cytomegalovirus exposure and HLA in healthy donors. The PCR had 60 Vbeta and 13 Jbeta primers. Sequencing was performed with immunoSEQ multiplex PCR; in TCRdb, only in-frame clones are kept and a portion is missing. The sample lists about 110,000 clones; around 80% were seen once. Whole-study results and caveats: Later on, analysis showed that most CMV-associated TCR beta chains appeared to be HLA-restricted.

The CDR3 totals 14 residues. Trimming stripped 3 bases from V and 0 bases from J, with 6 bases between. In germline, CDR1 is MNHEY, CDR2 SMNVEV (reference sequence). This TCR was sampled from a woman aged 45-59 years in good health and CMV-seropositive. The chain recombines TRBV27 with TRBJ2-1, with D possibly being TRBD2 (5 bases). Sequencing was carried out using PBMCs. The DNA for the CDR3 is TGTGCCAGCAGTTTTGGGAGCTCCTACAATGAGCAGTTCTTC. Amino acids: CASSFGSSYNEQFF.